The entry that follows covers one T cell receptor beta chain sequence. Its target is unknown. The sample comes from a study of OX40 agonist ivuxolimab in advanced cancers. Study information: Every 2 weeks, patients got intravenous ivuxolimab at one of six dose levels (0.01-10 mg/kg).

Using immunoSEQ multiplex PCR, the repertoire was profiled, and TCRdb retains in-frame clones only, with some absent. The sample includes tens of thousands of clones, around 89% of them seen just once. V was pared by 6 bases and J by 0 bases, with 8 bases of the junction left unmatched. Germline lookup yields CDR1 MNHEY and CDR2 SMNVEV (reference sequence). The CDR3 is 15 residues long. Findings and limits, study-wide: At doses 0.1 to 3.0 mg/kg, CD4+ and CD8+ clones expanded.

The TCR sequence derives from an adult with an advanced solid tumor such as melanoma, head and neck, liver or kidney cancer. The sample here was CD4+ or CD8+ T cells sorted from blood, taken in a trial of the OX40 agonist ivuxolimab. The rearrangement joins TRBV27 to TRBJ2-7, with TRBD1 identical over 7 bases. CDR3 sequence reads: CASSGTGTASYEQYF. In DNA form, the CDR3 reads TGTGCCAGCAGCGGCACCGGGACAGCCTCCTACGAGCAGTACTTC.